These T cell receptor beta chains were read from a single sample in a study of CD8 T cells in ankylosing spondylitis. TCRdb reprocessed the 5' RACE reads via MiXCR and lists one record per CDR3 protein. Of roughly 97,000 distinct CDR3 sequences listed, roughly 8.3% are singletons. The sequencing input was blood, either unsorted or a sorted T cell fraction (not recorded which). The receptor set was obtained from a male donor with ankylosing spondylitis or in good health (not recorded which). Both conserved end residues are part of each CDR3. Each record gives: J gene, clone size, V gene, D gene, CDR3 protein, CDR3 DNA. The D gene is left open where the match is weak. The size of a clone is reported for some rows only, either as once, few or many, or as a class for expanded clones.

TRBJ1-6,.,TRBV4-3,TRBD1,CASSQDPHRGNSPLHF,TGCGCCAGCAGCCAAGATCCCCACAGGGGCAATTCACCCCTCCACTTT
TRBJ2-5,many,TRBV20-1,.,CSALDSRETQYF,TGCAGTGCTCTGGATTCAAGGGAGACCCAGTACTTC
TRBJ2-5,many,TRBV7-9,TRBD1,CASSLVTGAQETQYF,TGTGCCAGCAGCTTAGTGACAGGGGCTCAAGAGACCCAGTACTTC
TRBJ1-1,many,TRBV10-3,.,CAISPRRGGEGAEAFF,TGTGCCATCAGCCCCCGACGGGGGGGTGAGGGCGCTGAAGCTTTCTTT
TRBJ2-3,few,TRBV21-1,.,CASAPLPGRTDTQYF,TGTGCCAGCGCCCCTCTACCGGGTCGCACAGATACGCAGTATTTT
TRBJ2-2,many,TRBV5-1,.,CASSRSADLNTGELFF,TGCGCCAGCAGCCGTTCGGCGGATTTGAACACCGGGGAGCTGTTTTTT
TRBJ2-1,.,TRBV7-2,.,CASSLRMTGPKVEQFF,TGTGCCAGCAGCTTAAGAATGACGGGACCTAAGGTTGAGCAGTTCTTC
TRBJ2-1,.,TRBV6-1,.,CASSGFGNEQFF,TGTGCCAGCAGTGGTTTTGGCAATGAGCAGTTCTTC
TRBJ2-1,many,TRBV20-1,TRBD2,CSASGGARNEQFF,TGCAGTGCTAGCGGGGGGGCCCGGAATGAGCAGTTCTTC
TRBJ2-1,many,TRBV19,TRBD2,CASSWGREGRNEQFF,TGTGCCAGTAGTTGGGGCCGGGAGGGCCGCAATGAGCAGTTCTTC
TRBJ1-1,many,TRBV5-6,.,CASSLGRGPEAFF,TGTGCCAGCAGCTTGGGCAGGGGACCTGAAGCTTTCTTT
TRBJ1-5,many,TRBV15,TRBD1,CATSRDRGWNQPQHF,TGTGCCACCAGCCGAGACAGGGGGTGGAATCAGCCCCAGCATTTT
TRBJ2-1,many,TRBV7-8,TRBD1,CASSETQGVAYNEQFF,TGTGCCAGCAGCGAGACCCAGGGGGTGGCCTACAATGAGCAGTTCTTC
TRBJ1-2,many,TRBV27,TRBD1,CASSFDRDGVTYGYTF,TGTGCCAGCAGTTTCGACAGGGACGGAGTAACCTATGGCTACACCTTC
TRBJ2-1,many,TRBV12-2,.,CASRSSGGGSYNEQFF,TGTGCAAGTCGCTCTAGCGGGGGCGGCTCCTACAATGAGCAGTTCTTC
TRBJ2-7,many,TRBV12-3/TRBV12-4,TRBD1,CASSPTWTGMEYEQYF,TGTGCCAGCAGTCCAACCTGGACAGGGATGGAGTACGAGCAGTACTTC
TRBJ1-5,many,TRBV20-1,TRBD1,CSAAGGGGPQHF,TGCAGTGCTGCAGGGGGAGGTGGACCCCAGCATTTT
TRBJ1-2,many,TRBV7-9,TRBD1,CASSFSTGQIAYGYTF,TGTGCCAGCAGCTTCTCGACAGGGCAAATCGCCTATGGCTACACCTTC
TRBJ2-1,many,TRBV3-1,TRBD2,CASSQMAFGGGAYNEQFF,TGTGCCAGCAGCCAAATGGCCTTCGGCGGGGGGGCATACAATGAGCAGTTCTTC
TRBJ1-5,few,TRBV6-2/TRBV6-3,.,CASRVRGSNQPQHF,TGTGCCAGCAGGGTAAGAGGATCCAATCAGCCCCAGCATTTT
TRBJ2-3,.,TRBV5-4,.,CASSLGSAGWGTDTQYF,TGTGCCAGCAGCTTGGGATCGGCGGGATGGGGCACAGATACGCAGTATTTT
TRBJ2-3,many,TRBV6-4,.,CASSREEVYTQYF,TGTGCCAGCAGCCGCGAGGAGGTATATACGCAGTATTTT
TRBJ2-2,many,TRBV20-1,.,CSASKDSITGELFF,TGCAGTGCTAGCAAGGACAGCATCACCGGGGAGCTGTTTTTT
TRBJ2-2,many,TRBV27,.,CASRGLVGSPNTGELFF,TGTGCCAGCAGGGGCCTTGTCGGCTCACCGAACACCGGGGAGCTGTTTTTT
TRBJ2-2,.,TRBV20-1,TRBD2,CSAIETSATGELFF,TGCAGTGCTATCGAAACTAGCGCCACCGGCGAGCTGTTTTTT
TRBJ1-3,many,TRBV7-2,TRBD1,CASSLNGQGASGNTIYF,TGTGCCAGCAGCTTAAACGGACAGGGGGCTTCCGGAAACACCATATATTTT
TRBJ2-7,many,TRBV4-1,.,CASSRFGSSYEQYF,TGCGCCAGCAGCCGCTTCGGCAGTTCCTACGAGCAGTACTTC
TRBJ2-3,many,TRBV4-3,TRBD2,CASSQERSGGAYTQYF,TGCGCCAGCAGCCAAGAACGCAGCGGGGGGGCCTATACGCAGTATTTT
TRBJ2-5,many,TRBV4-2,.,CASSQDLQGSGAWETQYF,TGTGCCAGCAGCCAAGATCTCCAGGGTAGCGGCGCTTGGGAGACCCAGTACTTC
TRBJ2-5,many,TRBV2,.,CASTPSWYQETQYF,TGTGCCAGCACCCCGTCCTGGTACCAAGAGACCCAGTACTTC
TRBJ2-1,many,TRBV9,.,CASSVVGGQQFF,TGTGCCAGCAGCGTAGTGGGGGGCCAGCAGTTCTTC
TRBJ2-7,many,TRBV12-3/TRBV12-4,TRBD2,CASSFTSVYEQYF,TGTGCCAGCAGTTTTACTAGCGTTTACGAGCAGTACTTC
TRBJ2-1,many,TRBV30,TRBD1,CAWKQWGQGLNEQFF,TGTGCCTGGAAACAGTGGGGACAGGGCCTCAATGAGCAGTTCTTC
TRBJ2-7,many,TRBV5-1,.,CASSVQETYEQYF,TGCGCCAGCAGCGTTCAGGAGACCTACGAGCAGTACTTC
TRBJ1-3,many,TRBV4-3,.,CASSQGADTSGNTIYF,TGCGCCAGCAGCCAAGGAGCGGACACCTCTGGAAACACCATATATTTT
TRBJ1-1,many,TRBV5-1,.,CASSLALSTENTEAFF,TGCGCCAGCAGCTTAGCCCTCTCGACAGAGAACACTGAAGCTTTCTTT
TRBJ2-1,many,TRBV6-5,TRBD2,CASSYFVDTSGRGNEQFF,TGTGCCAGCAGTTACTTCGTTGATACTAGCGGGAGAGGAAATGAGCAGTTCTTC
TRBJ2-3,many,TRBV5-1,TRBD2,CASRLADGDTQYF,TGCGCCAGCAGACTAGCGGACGGAGATACGCAGTATTTT
TRBJ2-1,few,TRBV11-3,TRBD2,CASSFPDLLAGVDEQFF,TGTGCCAGCAGCTTCCCGGACTTACTAGCGGGAGTTGATGAGCAGTTCTTC
TRBJ2-2,few,TRBV20-1,TRBD2,CSARLPGLAFTGELFF,TGCAGTGCTAGGCTACCGGGACTAGCGTTCACCGGGGAGCTGTTTTTT
TRBJ1-5,.,TRBV12-3/TRBV12-4,.,CASSSETGYQPQHF,TGTGCCAGCAGTTCGGAAACAGGGTATCAGCCCCAGCATTTT
TRBJ2-7,many,TRBV5-1,.,CASSLAAGTNSYEQYF,TGCGCCAGCAGCTTGGCTGCGGGAACTAACTCCTACGAGCAGTACTTC
TRBJ1-1,many,TRBV3-1,.,CASSQDRGLNTEAFF,TGTGCCAGCAGCCAAGATAGGGGACTGAACACTGAAGCTTTCTTT
TRBJ1-5,many,TRBV27,.,CASSSSKFGNQPQHF,TGTGCCAGCAGTTCCTCAAAGTTCGGCAATCAGCCCCAGCATTTT
TRBJ1-6,many,TRBV5-1,TRBD1,CASSYKGQDSPLHF,TGCGCCAGCAGCTATAAAGGACAGGATTCACCCCTCCACTTT
TRBJ2-7,.,TRBV7-2,.,CASSPGVSYEQYF,TGTGCCAGCAGCCCCGGGGTCTCCTACGAGCAGTACTTC
TRBJ2-7,few,TRBV7-9,.,CASSLLVSHEQYF,TGTGCCAGCAGCTTATTGGTGTCGCACGAGCAGTACTTC
TRBJ2-1,many,TRBV29-1,.,CSHHGRSYNEQFF,TGCAGCCATCATGGACGTTCCTACAATGAGCAGTTCTTC
TRBJ2-7,many,TRBV12-3/TRBV12-4,TRBD1,CASIPGGPGDEQYF,TGTGCCAGCATCCCAGGGGGCCCAGGAGACGAGCAGTACTTC
TRBJ2-7,many,TRBV27,.,CASSSAGSYEQYF,TGTGCCAGCAGTTCCGCGGGCTCCTACGAGCAGTACTTC
TRBJ2-4,many,TRBV6-1,TRBD2,CASSRSSGRGDIQYF,TGTGCCAGCAGTAGGTCTAGCGGGCGAGGTGACATTCAGTACTTC
TRBJ2-1,many,TRBV9,TRBD2,CASSLQQRERYNEQFF,TGTGCCAGCAGCCTCCAGCAGCGGGAGCGATACAATGAGCAGTTCTTC
TRBJ1-5,many,TRBV4-1,.,CASSQDPDQPQHF,TGCGCCAGCAGCCAAGACCCAGATCAGCCCCAGCATTTT
TRBJ1-5,many,TRBV12-3/TRBV12-4,.,CASSFGSSWAIQPQHF,TGTGCCAGCAGTTTTGGAAGCTCGTGGGCCATTCAGCCCCAGCATTTT
TRBJ1-1,.,TRBV7-9,.,CASSLWREVTEAFF,TGTGCCAGCAGCTTATGGAGGGAGGTAACTGAAGCTTTCTTT